These 14 T cell receptor beta chains were all obtained from the same sample, sequenced in a study of cytomegalovirus exposure and HLA in healthy donors. The PCR contained 60 Vbeta and 13 Jbeta primers. Some clones are missing from TCRdb's copy, which holds only in-frame ones; the method was immunoSEQ multiplex PCR. The data contain about 130,000 clones, roughly 80% of them singletons. The sequenced material came from PBMCs. The receptors here all came from a woman aged 50 to 65 in good health and CMV-seropositive.

The chain uses TRBV19 and TRBJ1-5; 8 nucleotides match TRBD1. Germline lookup yields CDR1 LNHDA and CDR2 SQIVND (reference sequence). The CDR3 extends over 17 amino acids. Losses at the gene ends were 5 bases for V and 2 bases for J; bases not matched to a gene: 11. CDR3 residues: CASSFSTGVAGNQPQHF. The CDR3 DNA reads as TGTGCCAGTAGTTTCTCGACAGGGGTCGCAGGCAATCAGCCCCAGCATTTT.

V usage is TRBV4-2 and J usage is TRBJ1-1; 10 nucleotides match TRBD1. With V trimmed by 4 bases and J by 9 bases, 8 bases remained unmatched. Germline V gives CDR1 LGHNA, CDR2 YNFKEQ. This CDR3 has 14 amino acids. CDR3 loop: CASSLPGQGTKAFF. CDR3 nucleotides: TGTGCCAGCAGCCTCCCGGGACAGGGGACCAAAGCTTTCTTT.

This clone has more than one count but fewer than ten. The chain joins TRBV7-3 to TRBJ2-1; 9 nucleotides line up with TRBD2. This CDR3 has 16 residues. The junction had 8 bases not matched to a gene; V was cut back by 0 bases and J by 8 bases. Germline V gives CDR1 SGHTA, CDR2 FQGTGA. CDR3 DNA sequence: TGTGCCAGCAGCTTAACGCAGGCTAGCGGGACCTATGAGCAGTTCTTC. It translates to CASSLTQASGTYEQFF.

The V and J genes are TRBV7-2 and TRBJ2-3; tentative D call: TRBD1 (6 bases). Between the trimmed V and J ends, which lost 2 bases and 3 bases, there was a span of 12 bases. Germline-derived CDR1 and CDR2 are SGHTA and FQGNSA. The CDR3 is 15 amino acids. CDR3 in amino acids: CASSLWQGRTDTQYF. CDR3 DNA: TGTGCCAGCAGCTTATGGCAGGGGCGGACAGATACGCAGTATTTT. The variable domain in full, with the rest retrieved from reference TRBV7-2 and TRBJ2-3, is GAGVSQSPSNKVTEKGKDVELRCDPISGHTALYWYRQSLGQGLEFLIYFQGNSAPDKSGLPSDRFSAERTGGSVSTLTIQRTQQEDSAVYLCASSLWQGRTDTQYFGPGTRLTVL.

The chain uses TRBV18 and TRBJ1-2, with D possibly being TRBD1 (6 bases). In germline, CDR1 is KGHSH, CDR2 LQKENI. Trimming cost V 2 bases and J 4 bases, with 8 bases left between them. The CDR3 has 13 amino acids. The CDR3 loop reads CASSPGGSYGYTF. CDR3 bases: TGTGCCAGCTCACCAGGGGGCAGCTATGGCTACACCTTC.

J is TRBJ2-2 and V is TRBV28, with 7 bases lining up with TRBD2. CDR1 and CDR2 (germline): MDHEN, SYDVKM. With V trimmed by 7 bases and J by 3 bases, 8 bases remained unmatched. The CDR3 has 15 residues. The chain's CDR3 is CASTIRGRDTGELFF. For the CDR3, the DNA is TGTGCCAGCACAATTCGGGGGAGGGACACCGGGGAGCTGTTTTTT.

The chain employs TRBV2 and TRBJ2-2; no clear D. V lost 2 bases and J 1 base, leaving 8 bases between the germline ends. Per germline, CDR1 SNHLY and CDR2 FYNNEI. The CDR3 contains 15 residues. The CDR3 region has the DNA TGTGCCAGCAGTGAAAATAGTCAGAACACCGGGGAGCTGTTTTTT. It translates to CASSENSQNTGELFF. Full variable domain (rest looked up from reference TRBV2 and TRBJ2-2): EPEVTQTPSHQVTQMGQEVILRCVPISNHLYFYWYRQILGQKVEFLVSFYNNEISEKSEIFDDQFSVERPDGSNFTLKIRSTKLEDSAMYFCASSENSQNTGELFFGEGSRLTVL.

This sequence joins TRBV5-1 and TRBJ2-3; weak D call: TRBD2 (6 bases). CDR1 is SGHRS and CDR2 is YFSETQ in the germline V gene. Between the trimmed V and J ends, which lost 4 bases and 3 bases, there was a span of 15 bases. This CDR3 has 15 residues. CDR3 nucleotide sequence: TGCGCCAGCAGCCCCCTGGAGGCGGGGACAGATACGCAGTATTTT. Protein sequence: CASSPLEAGTDTQYF.

V is TRBV19 and J is TRBJ2-1, with D hard to call. Trimming removed 7 bases at V and 5 bases at J, with 18 bases between. Germline values: CDR1 LNHDA, CDR2 SQIVND (reference sequence). CDR3 length equals 15 residues. CDR3 amino acids: CASTPYSASHNEQFF. Written as DNA, the CDR3 is TGTGCCAGTACCCCCTACAGTGCCTCACACAATGAGCAGTTCTTC.

V usage is TRBV28 and J usage is TRBJ2-1; tentative D call: TRBD2 (6 bases). The CDR3 consists of 13 residues. V lost 3 bases and J 7 bases, leaving 10 bases between the germline ends. Per germline, CDR1 MDHEN and CDR2 SYDVKM. The CDR3, as DNA: TGTGCCAGCAGTTTGCCAGGGAGGAATGAGCAGTTCTTC. Protein product: CASSLPGRNEQFF.

The chain has TRBV15 and TRBJ2-5; D is perhaps TRBD2 (6 bases). V was cut by 4 bases and J by 2 bases, with 11 bases left in between. CDR1 LNHNV and CDR2 YYDKDF come from the germline V gene (reference sequence). CDR3 length equals 14 residues. CDR3 residues: CATSIGTSQETQYF. As DNA, the CDR3 is TGTGCCACCAGCATAGGGACTTCTCAAGAGACCCAGTACTTC.

The V gene is TRBV5-5, the J gene TRBJ2-2; 10 bases are a match to TRBD2. V was pared by 4 bases and J by 7 bases, with 13 bases of the junction left unmatched. This CDR3 spans 17 amino acids. Germline V gene sequence: CDR1 SGHKS, CDR2 YYEKEE (reference sequence). Here the CDR3 DNA reads TGTGCCAGCAGCCCATCCGGAGCGGGGGGGCCAATCGGGGAGCTGTTTTTT. Translation gives CASSPSGAGGPIGELFF.

This clone was detected only a few times. This sequence joins TRBV5-1 and TRBJ2-1; possible D gene TRBD2, 6 bases. Germline CDR1 reads SGHRS; CDR2 reads YFSETQ. V lost 0 bases and J 5 bases, leaving 9 bases between the germline ends. The CDR3 runs 14 residues. The CDR3 DNA reads TGCGCCAGCAGCTTGGTAGGGACTGACAATGAGCAGTTCTTC. This gives the protein CASSLVGTDNEQFF.

J is TRBJ2-3 and V is TRBV2; 8 positions agree with TRBD1. Germline lookup yields CDR1 SNHLY and CDR2 FYNNEI. J gave up 6 bases and V 3 bases, and 5 bases lay outside the gene matches. This CDR3 is built from 14 residues. CDR3 bases: TGTGCCAGCAGTGACAGGACAGGGTATGATACGCAGTATTTT. This gives the protein CASSDRTGYDTQYF. Supplemented by reference TRBV2 and TRBJ2-3, the full variable domain reads EPEVTQTPSHQVTQMGQEVILRCVPISNHLYFYWYRQILGQKVEFLVSFYNNEISEKSEIFDDQFSVERPDGSNFTLKIRSTKLEDSAMYFCASSDRTGYDTQYFGPGTRLTVL.